The sequence of this T cell receptor (beta chain) was determined in a study of T cells in Graves' hyperthyroidism and ophthalmopathy. Study outcomes and limitations: The blood repertoire included most of the expanded thyroid clonotypes above 0.001. Using 13 V-J features, a model discriminated ophthalmopathy from stable hyperthyroidism.

RNA transcripts provided the source from which TCR beta CDR3 regions were amplified. Researchers ran a first-round RT-PCR on the TCR CDR3 using the HTBI primer set. TCRdb fed the multiplex PCR reads into MiXCR, producing one record per CDR3 protein. Of 300,000 to 350,000 distinct CDR3 sequences in the sample, about a sixth were seen once. Active moderate-to-severe ophthalmopathy, Clinical Activity Score at least 3, NOSPECS at least 4, under 3 months' duration. Source material for PBMCs was more than 7.5 ml fresh peripheral blood. V was trimmed by 3 bases and J by 4 bases, leaving 10 bases between them. Looked up from germline, CDR1 is DFQATT and CDR2 is SNEGSKA (reference sequence). The CDR3 is 13 amino acids. This clonotype was seen many times. The antigen is unknown.

Source material: blood. V and J are TRBV20-1 and TRBJ1-5; D is unresolved. The receptor was derived from a woman aged 40 to 55 with Graves' ophthalmopathy. CDR3 in amino acids: CSASLLRNQPQHF. In nucleotides, the CDR3 is TGCAGTGCTAGTTTACTCCGTAATCAGCCCCAGCATTTT.